This T cell receptor (beta chain) was recorded in a study of Ad26.COV2.S vaccination and SARS-CoV-2 variants. About the study: Doses of Ad26.COV2.S were injected into muscle once or twice, 56 days apart.

Study-wide findings and caveats: Substantial breadth was reported for post-vaccination spike-specific CD8+ and CD4+ T cells. Vaccinated and placebo-treated recipients had similar non-spike TCR breadth.

The germline V gene has CDR1 SGHRS and CDR2 YFSETQ. V was pared by 2 bases and J by 0 bases, with 6 bases of the junction left unmatched. There are 16 residues in the CDR3. Treatment meaning: roughly 18 received Ad26.COV2.S at low or high dose, single or two shots; roughly five received placebo; per-sample allocation not given. On day 63 after the first injection, vaccine and placebo recipients gave samples. Whoever gave the sample was an adult aged 18-55 years in Boston. The data were produced by immunoSEQ multiplex PCR, yet TCRdb's version contains in-frame clones alone and is incomplete. Of about 320,000 clones listed, 75% to 90% are singletons. Worth noting for this clone: Antigen: not known.

This chain uses TRBV5-1 with TRBJ2-3; 7 nucleotides line up with TRBD1. Source: peripheral blood, taken in a trial of Ad26.COV2.S vaccine versus placebo. The clonotype was recovered from a person aged 18-60 years who received the Ad26.COV2.S COVID-19 vaccine or a placebo. The CDR3 DNA is TGCGCCAGCAGCTTCAATCCGGGACAGAGCACAGATACGCAGTATTTT. It yields the protein CASSFNPGQSTDTQYF.